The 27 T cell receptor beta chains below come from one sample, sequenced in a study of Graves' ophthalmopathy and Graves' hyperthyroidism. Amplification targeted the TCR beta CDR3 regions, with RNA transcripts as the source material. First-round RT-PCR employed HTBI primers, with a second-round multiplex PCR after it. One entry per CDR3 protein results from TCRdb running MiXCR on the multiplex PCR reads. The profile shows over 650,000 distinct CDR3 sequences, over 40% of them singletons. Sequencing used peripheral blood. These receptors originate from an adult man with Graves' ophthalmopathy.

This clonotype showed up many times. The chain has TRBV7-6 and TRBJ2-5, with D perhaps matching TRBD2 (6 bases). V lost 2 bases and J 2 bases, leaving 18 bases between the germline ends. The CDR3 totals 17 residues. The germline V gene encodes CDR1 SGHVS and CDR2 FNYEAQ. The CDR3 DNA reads TGTGCCAGCAGCTTAACCACCCCGGAGGGGACTCAAGAGACCCAGTACTTC. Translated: CASSLTTPEGTQETQYF.

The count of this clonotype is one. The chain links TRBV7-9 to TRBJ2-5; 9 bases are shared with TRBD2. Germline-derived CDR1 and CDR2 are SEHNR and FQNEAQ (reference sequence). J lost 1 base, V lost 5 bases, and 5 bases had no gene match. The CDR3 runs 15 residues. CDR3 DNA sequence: TGTGCCAGCAGCCAGGGGCGGGGGGGCCAAGAGACCCAGTACTTC. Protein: CASSQGRGGQETQYF.

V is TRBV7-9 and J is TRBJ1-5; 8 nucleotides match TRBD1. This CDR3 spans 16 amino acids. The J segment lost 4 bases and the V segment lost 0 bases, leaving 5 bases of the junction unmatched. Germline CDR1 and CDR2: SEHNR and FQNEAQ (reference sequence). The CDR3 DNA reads TGTGCCAGCAGCTTAGCCGGACAGGGAGTAAATCAGCCCCAGCATTTT. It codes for CASSLAGQGVNQPQHF.

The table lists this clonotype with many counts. The CDR3 DNA is TGTGCCAGCAGCTGGGGCTCTGGTGGGACTGAAGCTTTCTTT. Its protein is CASSWGSGGTEAFF. The chain employs TRBV11-2 and TRBJ1-1, with D perhaps matching TRBD1 (5 bases). Germline CDR1 and CDR2: SGHAT and FQNNGV. The CDR3 is made up of 14 amino acids. V was shortened by 4 bases and J by 5 bases, with 14 bases between the two germline ends.

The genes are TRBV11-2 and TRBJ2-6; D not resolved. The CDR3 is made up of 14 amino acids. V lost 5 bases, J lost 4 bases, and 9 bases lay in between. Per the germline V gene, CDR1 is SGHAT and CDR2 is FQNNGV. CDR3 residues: CASSQEVGANVLTF. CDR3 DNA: TGTGCCAGCAGCCAAGAAGTCGGGGCCAACGTCCTGACTTTC.

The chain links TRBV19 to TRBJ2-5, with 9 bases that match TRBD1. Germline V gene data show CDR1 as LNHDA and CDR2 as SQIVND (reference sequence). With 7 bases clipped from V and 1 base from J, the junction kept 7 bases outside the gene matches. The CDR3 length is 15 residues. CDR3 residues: CASTGTGTLQETQYF. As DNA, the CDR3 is TGTGCCAGTACGGGGACAGGGACCCTCCAAGAGACCCAGTACTTC. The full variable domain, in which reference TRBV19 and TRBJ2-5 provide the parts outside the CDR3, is DGGITQSPKYLFRKEGQNVTLSCEQNLNHDAMYWYRQDPGQGLRLIYYSQIVNDFQKGDIAEGYSVSREKKESFPLTVTSAQKNPTAFYLCASTGTGTLQETQYFGPGTRLLVL.

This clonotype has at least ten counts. CDR3: CSVDGRTEAFF. DNA for the CDR3: TGCAGCGTTGACGGGAGGACTGAAGCTTTCTTT. This chain links TRBV29-1 with TRBJ1-1; D not resolved. Trimming stripped 3 bases from V and 5 bases from J, with 7 bases between. This CDR3 is 11 amino acids long. Germline CDR1 is SQVTM and CDR2 is ANQGSEA.

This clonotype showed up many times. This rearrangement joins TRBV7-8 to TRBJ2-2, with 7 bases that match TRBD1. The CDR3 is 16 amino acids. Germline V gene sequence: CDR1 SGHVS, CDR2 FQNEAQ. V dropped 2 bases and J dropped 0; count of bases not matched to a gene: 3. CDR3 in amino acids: CASSLLGGANTGELFF. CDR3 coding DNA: TGTGCCAGCAGCTTACTAGGGGGCGCGAACACCGGGGAGCTGTTTTTT.

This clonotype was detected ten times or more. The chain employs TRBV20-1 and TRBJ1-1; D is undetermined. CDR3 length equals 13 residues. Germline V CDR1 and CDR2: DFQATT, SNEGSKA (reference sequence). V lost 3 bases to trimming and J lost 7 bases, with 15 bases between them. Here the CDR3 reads CSARAARGSEAFF. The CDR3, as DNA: TGCAGTGCTAGGGCGGCGCGGGGAAGTGAAGCTTTCTTT.

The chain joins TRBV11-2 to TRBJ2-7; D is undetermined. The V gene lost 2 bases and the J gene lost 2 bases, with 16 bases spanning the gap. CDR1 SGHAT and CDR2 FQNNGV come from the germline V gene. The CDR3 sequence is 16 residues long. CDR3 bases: TGTGCCAGCAGCTTATTTGCAGGACGGGCAACCTACGAGCAGTACTTC. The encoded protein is CASSLFAGRATYEQYF.

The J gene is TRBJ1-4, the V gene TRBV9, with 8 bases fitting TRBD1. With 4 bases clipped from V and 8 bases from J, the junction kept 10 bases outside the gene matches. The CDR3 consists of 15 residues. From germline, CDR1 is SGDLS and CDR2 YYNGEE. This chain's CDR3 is CASSPMTGVGEKLFF. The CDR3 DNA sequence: TGTGCCAGCAGCCCAATGACAGGGGTTGGAGAAAAACTGTTTTTT. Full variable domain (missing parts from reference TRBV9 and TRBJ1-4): DSGVTQTPKHLITATGQRVTLRCSPRSGDLSVYWYQQSLDQGLQFLIQYYNGEERAKGNILERFSAQQFPDLHSELNLSSLELGDSALYFCASSPMTGVGEKLFFGSGTQLSVL.

This CDR3 reads CASSALYSGTEAFF. In nucleotides, the CDR3 is TGTGCCAGTAGTGCCCTGTACAGCGGGACTGAAGCTTTCTTT. The chain uses TRBV19 and TRBJ1-1; D gene unclear. This CDR3 is built from 14 residues. V shed 5 bases and J shed 5 bases, with 15 bases lying between them. Germline CDR1 and CDR2: LNHDA and SQIVND (reference sequence).

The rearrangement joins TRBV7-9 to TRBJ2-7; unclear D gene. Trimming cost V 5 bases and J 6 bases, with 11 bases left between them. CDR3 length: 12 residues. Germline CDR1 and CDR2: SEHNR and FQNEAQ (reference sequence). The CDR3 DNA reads TGTGCCAGCAGCCAGATTCCTGGCGAGCAGTACTTC. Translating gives CASSQIPGEQYF.

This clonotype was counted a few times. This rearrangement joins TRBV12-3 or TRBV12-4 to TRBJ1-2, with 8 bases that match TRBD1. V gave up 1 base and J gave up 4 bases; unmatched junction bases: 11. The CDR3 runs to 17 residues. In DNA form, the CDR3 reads TGTGCCAGCAGTTTAGGGGGACAGGAGGGAGCTCTCTATGGCTACACCTTC. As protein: CASSLGGQEGALYGYTF.

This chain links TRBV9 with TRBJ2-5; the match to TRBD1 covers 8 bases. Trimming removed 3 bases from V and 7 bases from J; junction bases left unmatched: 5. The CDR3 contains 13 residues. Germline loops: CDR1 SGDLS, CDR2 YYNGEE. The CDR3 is CASSAPGGLTQYF. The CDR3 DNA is TGTGCCAGCAGCGCTCCAGGGGGCTTGACCCAGTACTTC.

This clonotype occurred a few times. The CDR3 DNA reads TGCAGTGCTGAGGGTGGGACAGGGTTATACGAGCAGTACTTC. Translation: CSAEGGTGLYEQYF. The gene calls are TRBV20-1 and TRBJ2-7, with 9 bases identical to TRBD1. The ends lost 5 bases at V and 4 bases at J; junction bases unmatched: 9. Per the germline V gene, CDR1 is DFQATT and CDR2 is SNEGSKA (reference sequence). This CDR3 is 14 amino acids long.

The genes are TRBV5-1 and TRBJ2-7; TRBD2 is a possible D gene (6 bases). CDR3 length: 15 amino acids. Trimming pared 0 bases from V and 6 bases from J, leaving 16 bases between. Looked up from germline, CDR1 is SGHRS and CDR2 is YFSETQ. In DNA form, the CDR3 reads TGCGCCAGCAGCTTGGTTTCGGGGGATGGCGGCGAGCAGTACTTC. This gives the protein CASSLVSGDGGEQYF.

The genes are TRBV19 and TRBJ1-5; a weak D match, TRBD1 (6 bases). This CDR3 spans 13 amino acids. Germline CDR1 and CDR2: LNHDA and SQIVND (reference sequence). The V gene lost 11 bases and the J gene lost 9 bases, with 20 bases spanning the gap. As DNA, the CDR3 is TGTGCCTGGGGGGGGGCTAAGGCGGGGCCCCAGCATTTT. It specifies CAWGGAKAGPQHF.

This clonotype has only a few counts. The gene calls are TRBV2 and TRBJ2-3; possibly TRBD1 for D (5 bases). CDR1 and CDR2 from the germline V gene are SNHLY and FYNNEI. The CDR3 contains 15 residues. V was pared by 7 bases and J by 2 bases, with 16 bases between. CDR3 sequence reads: CASIARTTNTDTQYF. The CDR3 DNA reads TGTGCCAGCATTGCTAGGACAACCAACACAGATACGCAGTATTTT.

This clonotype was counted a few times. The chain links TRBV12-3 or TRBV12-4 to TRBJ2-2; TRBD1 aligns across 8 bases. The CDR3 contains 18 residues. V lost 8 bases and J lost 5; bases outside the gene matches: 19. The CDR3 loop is CASRPGVGRGRGTGELFF. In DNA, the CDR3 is TGTGCCAGCCGACCAGGTGTCGGCAGGGGGCGTGGAACCGGGGAGCTGTTTTTT.

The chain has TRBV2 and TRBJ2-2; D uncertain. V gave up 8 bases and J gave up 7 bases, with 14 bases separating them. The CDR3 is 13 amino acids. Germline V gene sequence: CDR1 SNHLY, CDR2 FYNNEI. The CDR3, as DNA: TGTGCCAGCGTTGAAGGGCTAATCGGGGAGCTGTTTTTT. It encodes CASVEGLIGELFF.

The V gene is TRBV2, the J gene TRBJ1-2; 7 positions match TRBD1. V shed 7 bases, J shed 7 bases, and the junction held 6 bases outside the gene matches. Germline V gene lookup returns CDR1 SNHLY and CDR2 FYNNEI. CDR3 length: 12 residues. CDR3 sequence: CASTRQGSGYTF. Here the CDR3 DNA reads TGTGCCAGCACCCGACAGGGAAGTGGCTACACCTTC.

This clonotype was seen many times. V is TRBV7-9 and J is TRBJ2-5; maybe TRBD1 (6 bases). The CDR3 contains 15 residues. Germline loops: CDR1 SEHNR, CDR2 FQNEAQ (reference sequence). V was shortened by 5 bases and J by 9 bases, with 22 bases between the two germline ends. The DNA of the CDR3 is TGTGCCAGCAGCCCGCAGGGGCGGCCCGGCGTGGCCCAGTACTTC. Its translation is CASSPQGRPGVAQYF.

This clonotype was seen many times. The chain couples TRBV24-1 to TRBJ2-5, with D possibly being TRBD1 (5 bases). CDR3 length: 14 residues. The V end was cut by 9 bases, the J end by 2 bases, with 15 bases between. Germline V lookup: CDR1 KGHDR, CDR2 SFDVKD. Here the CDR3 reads CATSARAGQETQYF. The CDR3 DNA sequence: TGTGCCACCTCAGCTCGTGCAGGGCAAGAGACCCAGTACTTC.

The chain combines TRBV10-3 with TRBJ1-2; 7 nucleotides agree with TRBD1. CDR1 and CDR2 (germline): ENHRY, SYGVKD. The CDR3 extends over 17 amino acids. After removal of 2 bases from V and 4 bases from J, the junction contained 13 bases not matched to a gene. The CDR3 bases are TGTGCCATCAGTGAGGGGAACGACAGGGATCTTCCCTATGGCTACACCTTC. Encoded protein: CAISEGNDRDLPYGYTF.

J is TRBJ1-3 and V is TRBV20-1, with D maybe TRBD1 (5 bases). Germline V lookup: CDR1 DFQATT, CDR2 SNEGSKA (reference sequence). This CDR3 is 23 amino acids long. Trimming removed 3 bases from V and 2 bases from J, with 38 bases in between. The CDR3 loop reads CSASWSRRHVTRKAREAGNTIYF. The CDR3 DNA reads TGCAGTGCTAGCTGGAGCAGGAGACACGTCACCCGGAAGGCCAGGGAAGCTGGAAACACCATATATTTT.

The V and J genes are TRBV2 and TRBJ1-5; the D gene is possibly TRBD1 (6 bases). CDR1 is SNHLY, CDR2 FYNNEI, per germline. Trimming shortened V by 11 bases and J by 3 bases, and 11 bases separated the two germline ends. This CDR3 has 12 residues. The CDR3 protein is CAARGANQPQHF. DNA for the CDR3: TGTGCCGCGCGGGGGGCCAATCAGCCCCAGCATTTT.